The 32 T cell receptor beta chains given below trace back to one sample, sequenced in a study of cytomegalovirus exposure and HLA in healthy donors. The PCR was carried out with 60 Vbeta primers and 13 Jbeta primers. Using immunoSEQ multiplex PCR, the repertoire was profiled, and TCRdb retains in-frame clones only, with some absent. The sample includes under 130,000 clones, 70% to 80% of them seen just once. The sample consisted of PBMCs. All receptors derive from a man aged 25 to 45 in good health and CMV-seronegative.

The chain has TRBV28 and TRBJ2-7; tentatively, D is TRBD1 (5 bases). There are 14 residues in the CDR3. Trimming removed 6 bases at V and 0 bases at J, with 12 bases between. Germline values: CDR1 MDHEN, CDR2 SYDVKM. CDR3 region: CASRMDNFSYEQYF. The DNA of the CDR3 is TGTGCCAGCAGAATGGACAACTTCTCCTACGAGCAGTACTTC.

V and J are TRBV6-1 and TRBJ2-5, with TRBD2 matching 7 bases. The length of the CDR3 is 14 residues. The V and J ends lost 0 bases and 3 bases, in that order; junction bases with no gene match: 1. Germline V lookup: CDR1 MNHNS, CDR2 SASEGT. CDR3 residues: CASSEAGGEETQYF. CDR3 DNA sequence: TGTGCCAGCAGTGAAGCGGGGGGGGAAGAGACCCAGTACTTC.

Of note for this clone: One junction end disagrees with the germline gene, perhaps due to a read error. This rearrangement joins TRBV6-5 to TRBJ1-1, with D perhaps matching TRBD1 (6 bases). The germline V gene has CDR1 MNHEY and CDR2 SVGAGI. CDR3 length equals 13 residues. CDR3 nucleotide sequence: TGTGCCAGCAGCACAGGGTTGAACACTGAAACTTTCTTT. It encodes CASSTGLNTETFF.

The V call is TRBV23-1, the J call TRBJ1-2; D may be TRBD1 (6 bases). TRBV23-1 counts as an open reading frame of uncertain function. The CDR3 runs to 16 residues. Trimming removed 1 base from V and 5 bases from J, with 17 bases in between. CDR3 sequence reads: CASSQWATGLEYGYTF. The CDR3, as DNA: TGCGCCAGCAGTCAATGGGCAACAGGGCTCGAGTATGGCTACACCTTC.

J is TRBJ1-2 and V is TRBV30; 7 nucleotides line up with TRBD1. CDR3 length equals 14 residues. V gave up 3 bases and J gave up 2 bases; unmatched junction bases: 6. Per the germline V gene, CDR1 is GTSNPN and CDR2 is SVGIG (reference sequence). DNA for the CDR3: TGTGCCTGGAGACTGGGACAGTCGAACTATGGCTACACCTTC. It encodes CAWRLGQSNYGYTF.

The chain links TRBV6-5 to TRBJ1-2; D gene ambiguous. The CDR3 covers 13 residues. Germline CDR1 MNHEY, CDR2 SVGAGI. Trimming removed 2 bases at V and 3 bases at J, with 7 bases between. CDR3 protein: CASSYDRDYGYTF. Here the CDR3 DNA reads TGTGCCAGCAGTTACGATCGGGACTATGGCTACACCTTC.

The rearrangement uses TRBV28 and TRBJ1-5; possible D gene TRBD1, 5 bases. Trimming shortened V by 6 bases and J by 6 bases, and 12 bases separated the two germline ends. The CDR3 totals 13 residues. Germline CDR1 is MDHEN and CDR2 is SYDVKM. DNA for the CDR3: TGTGCCAGCAGGGGACTTGGTGGTCAGCCCCAGCATTTT. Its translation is CASRGLGGQPQHF. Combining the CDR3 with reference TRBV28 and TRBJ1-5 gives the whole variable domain DVKVTQSSRYLVKRTGEKVFLECVQDMDHENMFWYRQDPGLGLRLIYFSYDVKMKEKGDIPEGYSVSREKKERFSLILESASTNQTSMYLCASRGLGGQPQHFGDGTRLSIL.

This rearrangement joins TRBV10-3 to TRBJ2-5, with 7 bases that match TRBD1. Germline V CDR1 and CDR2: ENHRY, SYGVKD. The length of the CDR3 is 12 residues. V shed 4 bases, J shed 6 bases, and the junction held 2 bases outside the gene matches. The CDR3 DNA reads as TGTGCCATCAGTGGACAGGGCCAGACCCAGTACTTC. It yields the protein CAISGQGQTQYF.

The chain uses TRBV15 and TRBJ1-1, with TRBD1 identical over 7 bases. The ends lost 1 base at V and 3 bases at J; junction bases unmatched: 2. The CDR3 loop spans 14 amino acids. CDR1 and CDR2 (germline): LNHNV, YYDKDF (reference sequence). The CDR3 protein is CATSRGQGYTEAFF. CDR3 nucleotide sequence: TGTGCCACCAGCAGAGGACAGGGCTACACTGAAGCTTTCTTT.

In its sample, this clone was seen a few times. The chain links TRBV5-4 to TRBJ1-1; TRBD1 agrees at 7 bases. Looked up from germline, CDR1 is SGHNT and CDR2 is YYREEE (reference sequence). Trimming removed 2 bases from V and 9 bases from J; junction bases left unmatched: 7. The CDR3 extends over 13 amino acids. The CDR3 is CASSFEGAAQAFF. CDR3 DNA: TGTGCCAGCAGCTTCGAGGGGGCCGCGCAAGCTTTCTTT.

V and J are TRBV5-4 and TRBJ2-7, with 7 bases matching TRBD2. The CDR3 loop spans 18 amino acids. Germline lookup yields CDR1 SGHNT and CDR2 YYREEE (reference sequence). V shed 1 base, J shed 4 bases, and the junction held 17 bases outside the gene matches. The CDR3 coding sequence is TGTGCCAGCAGCTTGTTCGGTTTTGGGGGAGGGGTTAGGTACGAGCAGTACTTC. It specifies CASSLFGFGGGVRYEQYF.

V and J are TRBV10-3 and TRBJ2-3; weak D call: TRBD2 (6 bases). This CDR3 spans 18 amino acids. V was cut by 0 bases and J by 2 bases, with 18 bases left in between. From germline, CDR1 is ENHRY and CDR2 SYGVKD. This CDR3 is CAISESREATEFTDTQYF. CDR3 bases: TGTGCCATCAGTGAGTCGAGGGAGGCCACCGAATTCACAGATACGCAGTATTTT.

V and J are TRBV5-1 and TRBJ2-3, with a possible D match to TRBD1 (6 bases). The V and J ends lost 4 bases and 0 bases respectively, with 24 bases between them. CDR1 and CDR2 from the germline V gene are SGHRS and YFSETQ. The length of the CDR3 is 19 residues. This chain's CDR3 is CASSQGPLLSRSSTDTQYF. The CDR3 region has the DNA TGCGCCAGCAGCCAGGGGCCCCTCCTTTCGAGATCTAGCACAGATACGCAGTATTTT.

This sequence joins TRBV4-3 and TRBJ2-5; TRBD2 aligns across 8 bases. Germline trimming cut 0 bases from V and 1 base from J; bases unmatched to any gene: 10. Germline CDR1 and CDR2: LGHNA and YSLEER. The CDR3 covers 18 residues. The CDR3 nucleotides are TGCGCCAGCAGCCAAGATCACCGGAGCGGGGGCCCCCAAGAGACCCAGTACTTC. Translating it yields CASSQDHRSGGPQETQYF.

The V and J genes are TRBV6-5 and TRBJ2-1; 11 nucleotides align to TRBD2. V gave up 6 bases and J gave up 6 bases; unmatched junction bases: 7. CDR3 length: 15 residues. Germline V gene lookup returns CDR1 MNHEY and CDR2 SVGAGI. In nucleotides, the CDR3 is TGTGCCAGCAGCCGTTCTAGCGGGGGGTTCAATGAGCAGTTCTTC. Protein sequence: CASSRSSGGFNEQFF.

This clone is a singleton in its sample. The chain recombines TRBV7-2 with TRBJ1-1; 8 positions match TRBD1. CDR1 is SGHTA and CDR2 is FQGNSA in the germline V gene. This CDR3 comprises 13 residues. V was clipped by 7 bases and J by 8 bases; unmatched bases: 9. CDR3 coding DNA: TGTGCCAGCAACTTGTTACAGGGGGAGGAAGCTTTCTTT. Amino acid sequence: CASNLLQGEEAFF.

In DNA form, the CDR3 reads TGTGCCAGCAGCCTCGGGACTAGCGGCACGAACACCGGGGAGCTGTTTTTT. This codes for CASSLGTSGTNTGELFF. The chain joins TRBV4-2 to TRBJ2-2, with 11 bases fitting TRBD2. In germline, CDR1 is LGHNA, CDR2 YNFKEQ. The junction had 4 bases not matched to a gene; V was cut back by 4 bases and J by 0 bases. The CDR3 consists of 17 residues.

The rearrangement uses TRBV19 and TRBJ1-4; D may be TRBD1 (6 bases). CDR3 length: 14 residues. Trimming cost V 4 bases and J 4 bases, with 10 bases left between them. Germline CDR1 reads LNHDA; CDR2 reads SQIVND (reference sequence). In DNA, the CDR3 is TGTGCCAGTAGTACCACAGGGTATAATGAAAAACTGTTTTTT. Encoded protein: CASSTTGYNEKLFF.

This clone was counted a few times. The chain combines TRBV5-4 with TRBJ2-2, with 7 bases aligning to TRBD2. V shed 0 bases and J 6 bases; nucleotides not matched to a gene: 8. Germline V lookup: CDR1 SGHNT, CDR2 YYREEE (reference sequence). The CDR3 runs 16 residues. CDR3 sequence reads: CASSLGGGSLAGELFF. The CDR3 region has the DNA TGTGCCAGCAGCTTGGGAGGCGGGAGTCTTGCCGGGGAGCTGTTTTTT.

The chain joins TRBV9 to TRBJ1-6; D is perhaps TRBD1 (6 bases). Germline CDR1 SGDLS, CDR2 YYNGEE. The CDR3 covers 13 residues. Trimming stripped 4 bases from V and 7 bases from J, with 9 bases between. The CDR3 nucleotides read TGTGCCAGCAGCAGACAGGCGAATTCACCCCTCCACTTT. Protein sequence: CASSRQANSPLHF.

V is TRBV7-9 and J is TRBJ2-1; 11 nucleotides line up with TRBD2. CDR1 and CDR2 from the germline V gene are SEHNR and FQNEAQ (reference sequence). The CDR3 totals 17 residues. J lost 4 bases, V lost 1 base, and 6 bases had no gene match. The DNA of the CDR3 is TGTGCCAGCAGCTTAGTAGCGGGAGGGTTAACGTACAATGAGCAGTTCTTC. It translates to CASSLVAGGLTYNEQFF.

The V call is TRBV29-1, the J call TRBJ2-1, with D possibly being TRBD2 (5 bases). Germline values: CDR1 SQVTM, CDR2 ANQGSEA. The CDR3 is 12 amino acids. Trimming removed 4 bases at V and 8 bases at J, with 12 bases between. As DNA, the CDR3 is TGCAGCGTTGGAGAGGGTCTAGATGAGCAGTTCTTC. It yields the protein CSVGEGLDEQFF.

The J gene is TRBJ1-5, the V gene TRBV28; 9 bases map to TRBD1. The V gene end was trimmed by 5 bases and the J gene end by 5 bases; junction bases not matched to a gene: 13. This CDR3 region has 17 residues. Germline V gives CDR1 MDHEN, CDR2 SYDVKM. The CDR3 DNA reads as TGTGCCAGCAGTCTAACTCCGAGGGACAGGGAATATCAGCCCCAGCATTTT. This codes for CASSLTPRDREYQPQHF. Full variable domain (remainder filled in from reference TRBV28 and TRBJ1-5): DVKVTQSSRYLVKRTGEKVFLECVQDMDHENMFWYRQDPGLGLRLIYFSYDVKMKEKGDIPEGYSVSREKKERFSLILESASTNQTSMYLCASSLTPRDREYQPQHFGDGTRLSIL.

As DNA, the CDR3 is TGTGCCAGCTCACCAAGGGTTGACAGGGGCTCCGAAGCTTTCTTT. Translated: CASSPRVDRGSEAFF. This chain links TRBV18 with TRBJ1-1, with 8 bases identical to TRBD1. Losses at the gene ends were 2 bases for V and 8 bases for J; bases not matched to a gene: 10. This CDR3 contains 15 residues. The germline V gene has CDR1 KGHSH and CDR2 LQKENI.

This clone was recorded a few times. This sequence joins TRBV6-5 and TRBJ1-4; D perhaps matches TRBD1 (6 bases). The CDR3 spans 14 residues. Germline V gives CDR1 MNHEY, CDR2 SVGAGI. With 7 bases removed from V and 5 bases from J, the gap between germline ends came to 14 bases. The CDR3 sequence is CASKGTLANEKLFF. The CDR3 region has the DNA TGTGCCAGCAAGGGGACACTCGCCAATGAAAAACTGTTTTTT.

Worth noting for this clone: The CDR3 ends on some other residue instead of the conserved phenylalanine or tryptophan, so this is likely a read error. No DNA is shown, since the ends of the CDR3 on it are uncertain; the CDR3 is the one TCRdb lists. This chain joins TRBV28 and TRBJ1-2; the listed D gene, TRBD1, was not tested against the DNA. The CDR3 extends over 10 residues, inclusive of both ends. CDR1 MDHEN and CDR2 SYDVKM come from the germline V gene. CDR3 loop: CASKYRGPIL.

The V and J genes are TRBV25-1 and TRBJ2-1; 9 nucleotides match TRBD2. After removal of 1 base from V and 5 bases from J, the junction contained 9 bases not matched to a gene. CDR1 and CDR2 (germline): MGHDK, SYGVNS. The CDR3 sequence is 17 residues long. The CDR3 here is CASSEFWETSGNNEQFF. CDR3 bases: TGTGCCAGCAGTGAATTTTGGGAGACTAGCGGTAACAATGAGCAGTTCTTC.

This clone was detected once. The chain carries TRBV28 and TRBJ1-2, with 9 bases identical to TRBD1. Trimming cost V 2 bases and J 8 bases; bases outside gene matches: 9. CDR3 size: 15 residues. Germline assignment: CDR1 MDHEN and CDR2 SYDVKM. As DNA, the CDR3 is TGTGCCAGCAGTTTAATAGGACAGGGGTTGAGCGGCTACACCTTC. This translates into CASSLIGQGLSGYTF.

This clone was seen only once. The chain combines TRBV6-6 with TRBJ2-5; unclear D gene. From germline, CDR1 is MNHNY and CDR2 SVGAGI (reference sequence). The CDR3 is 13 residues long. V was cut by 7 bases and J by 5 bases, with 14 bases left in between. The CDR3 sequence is CASMSLTRETQYF. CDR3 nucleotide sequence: TGTGCCAGCATGTCCCTAACTCGGGAGACCCAGTACTTC.

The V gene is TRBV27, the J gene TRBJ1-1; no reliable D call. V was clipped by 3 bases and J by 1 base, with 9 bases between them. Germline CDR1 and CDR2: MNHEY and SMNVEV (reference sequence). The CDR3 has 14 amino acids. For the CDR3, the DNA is TGTGCCAGCAGTTTTCGAGGAGGGAACACTGAAGCTTTCTTT. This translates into CASSFRGGNTEAFF.

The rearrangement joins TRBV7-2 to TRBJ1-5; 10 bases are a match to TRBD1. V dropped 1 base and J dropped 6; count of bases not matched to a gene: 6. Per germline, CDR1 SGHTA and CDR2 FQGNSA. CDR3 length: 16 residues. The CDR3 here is CASSLGGQGVGQPQHF. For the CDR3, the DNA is TGTGCCAGCAGCTTAGGAGGACAGGGGGTAGGTCAGCCCCAGCATTTT. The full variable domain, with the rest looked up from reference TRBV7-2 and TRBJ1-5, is GAGVSQSPSNKVTEKGKDVELRCDPISGHTALYWYRQSLGQGLEFLIYFQGNSAPDKSGLPSDRFSAERTGGSVSTLTIQRTQQEDSAVYLCASSLGGQGVGQPQHFGDGTRLSIL.

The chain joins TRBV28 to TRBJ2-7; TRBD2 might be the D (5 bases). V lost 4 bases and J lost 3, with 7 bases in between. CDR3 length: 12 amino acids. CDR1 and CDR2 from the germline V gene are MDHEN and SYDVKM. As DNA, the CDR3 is TGTGCCAGCAGTTCCGGGGACTACGAGCAGTACTTC. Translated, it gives CASSSGDYEQYF.